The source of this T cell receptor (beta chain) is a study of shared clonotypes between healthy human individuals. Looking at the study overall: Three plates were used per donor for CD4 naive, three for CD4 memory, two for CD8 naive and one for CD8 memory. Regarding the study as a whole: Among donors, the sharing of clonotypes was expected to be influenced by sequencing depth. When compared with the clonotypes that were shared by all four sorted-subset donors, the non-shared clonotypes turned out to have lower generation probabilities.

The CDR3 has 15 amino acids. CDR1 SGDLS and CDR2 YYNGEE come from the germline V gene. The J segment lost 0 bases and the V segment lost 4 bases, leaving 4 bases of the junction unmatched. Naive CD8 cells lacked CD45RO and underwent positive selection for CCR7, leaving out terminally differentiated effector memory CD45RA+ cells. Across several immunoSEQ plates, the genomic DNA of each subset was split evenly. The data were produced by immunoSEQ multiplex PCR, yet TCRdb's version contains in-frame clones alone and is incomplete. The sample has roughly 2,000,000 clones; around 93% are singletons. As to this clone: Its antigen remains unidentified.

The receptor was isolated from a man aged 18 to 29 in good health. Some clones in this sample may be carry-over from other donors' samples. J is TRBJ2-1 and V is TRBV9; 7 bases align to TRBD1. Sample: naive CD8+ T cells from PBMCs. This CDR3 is CASSRGGNSYNEQFF. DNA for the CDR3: TGTGCCAGCAGCCGAGGGGGCAACTCCTACAATGAGCAGTTCTTC.